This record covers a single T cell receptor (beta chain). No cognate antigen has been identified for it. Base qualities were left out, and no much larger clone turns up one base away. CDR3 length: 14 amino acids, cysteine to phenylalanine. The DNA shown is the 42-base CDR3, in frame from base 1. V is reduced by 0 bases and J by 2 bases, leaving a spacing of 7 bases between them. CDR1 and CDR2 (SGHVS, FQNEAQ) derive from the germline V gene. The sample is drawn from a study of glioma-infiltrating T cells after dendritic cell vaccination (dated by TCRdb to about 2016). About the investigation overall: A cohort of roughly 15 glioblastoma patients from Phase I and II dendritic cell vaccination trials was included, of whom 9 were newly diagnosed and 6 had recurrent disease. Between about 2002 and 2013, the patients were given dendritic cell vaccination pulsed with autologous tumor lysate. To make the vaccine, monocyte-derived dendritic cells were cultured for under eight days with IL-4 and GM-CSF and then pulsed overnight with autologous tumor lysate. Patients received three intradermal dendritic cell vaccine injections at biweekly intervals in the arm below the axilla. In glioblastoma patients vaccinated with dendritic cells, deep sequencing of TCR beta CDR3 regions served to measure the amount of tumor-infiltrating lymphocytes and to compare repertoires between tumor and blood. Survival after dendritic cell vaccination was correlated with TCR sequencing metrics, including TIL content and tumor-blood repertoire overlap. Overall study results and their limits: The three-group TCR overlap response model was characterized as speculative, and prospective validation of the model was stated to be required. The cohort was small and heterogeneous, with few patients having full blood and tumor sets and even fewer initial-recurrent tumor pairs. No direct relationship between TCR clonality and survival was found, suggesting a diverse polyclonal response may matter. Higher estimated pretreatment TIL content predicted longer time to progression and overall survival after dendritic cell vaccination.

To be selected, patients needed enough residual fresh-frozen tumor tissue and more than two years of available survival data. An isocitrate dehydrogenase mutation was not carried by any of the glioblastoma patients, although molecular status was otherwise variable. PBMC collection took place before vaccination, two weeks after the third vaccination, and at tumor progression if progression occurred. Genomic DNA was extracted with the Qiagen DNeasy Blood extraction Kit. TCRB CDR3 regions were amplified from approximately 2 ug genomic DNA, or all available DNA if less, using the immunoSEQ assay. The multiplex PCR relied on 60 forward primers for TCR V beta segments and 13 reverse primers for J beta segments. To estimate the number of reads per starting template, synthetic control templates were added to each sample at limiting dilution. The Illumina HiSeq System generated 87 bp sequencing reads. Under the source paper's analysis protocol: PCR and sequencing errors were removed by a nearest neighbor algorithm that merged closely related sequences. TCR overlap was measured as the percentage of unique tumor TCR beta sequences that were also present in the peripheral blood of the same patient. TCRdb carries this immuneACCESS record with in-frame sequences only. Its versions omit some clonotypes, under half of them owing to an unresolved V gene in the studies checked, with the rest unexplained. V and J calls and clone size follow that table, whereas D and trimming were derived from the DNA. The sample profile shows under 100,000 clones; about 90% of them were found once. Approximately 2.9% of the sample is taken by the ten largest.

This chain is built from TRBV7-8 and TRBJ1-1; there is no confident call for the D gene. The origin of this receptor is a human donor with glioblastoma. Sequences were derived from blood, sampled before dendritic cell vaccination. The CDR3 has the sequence CASSLATRNTEAFF. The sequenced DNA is TGTGCCAGCAGCTTAGCCACTCGTAACACTGAAGCTTTCTTT.